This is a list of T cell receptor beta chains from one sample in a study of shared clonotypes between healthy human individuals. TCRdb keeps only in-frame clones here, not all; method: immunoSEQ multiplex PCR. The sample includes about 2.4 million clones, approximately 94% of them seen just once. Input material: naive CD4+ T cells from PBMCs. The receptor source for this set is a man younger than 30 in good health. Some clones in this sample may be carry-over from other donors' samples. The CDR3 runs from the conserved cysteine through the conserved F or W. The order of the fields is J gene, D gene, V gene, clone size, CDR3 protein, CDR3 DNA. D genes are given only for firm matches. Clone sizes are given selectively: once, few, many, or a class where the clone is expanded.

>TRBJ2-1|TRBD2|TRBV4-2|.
CASSQVPGLAYFEQFF
TGTGCCAGCAGCCAAGTACCTGGACTAGCGTACTTTGAGCAGTTCTTC
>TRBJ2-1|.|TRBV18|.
CASSPPDGRSYNEQFF
TGTGCCAGCTCACCACCGGACGGACGCTCCTACAATGAGCAGTTCTTC
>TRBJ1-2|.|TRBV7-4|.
CASIPGEASSGYTF
TGTGCCAGCATACCAGGAGAGGCCTCGTCAGGCTACACCTTC
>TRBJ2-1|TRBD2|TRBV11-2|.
CASSSLAGVRQFF
TGTGCCAGCAGCTCCTTAGCGGGAGTTCGGCAGTTCTTC
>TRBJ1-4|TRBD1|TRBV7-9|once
CASSTGGTGAEKLFF
TGTGCCAGCAGCACCGGGGGGACAGGGGCCGAAAAACTGTTTTTT
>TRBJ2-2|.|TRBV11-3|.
CASSSPPGQPNTGELFF
TGTGCCAGCAGCTCTCCTCCGGGACAACCCAACACCGGGGAGCTGTTTTTT
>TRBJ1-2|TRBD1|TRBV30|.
CAWSPRRDRVGYGYTF
TGTGCCTGGAGCCCTCGTCGGGACAGGGTCGGCTATGGCTACACCTTC
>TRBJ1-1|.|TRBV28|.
CASTDGSLNTEAFF
TGTGCCAGCACGGACGGCAGCTTGAACACTGAAGCTTTCTTT
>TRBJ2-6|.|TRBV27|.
CASSLHRSGANVLTF
TGTGCCAGCAGTTTGCACCGCTCTGGGGCCAACGTCCTGACTTTC
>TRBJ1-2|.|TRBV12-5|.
CASGLPGTFYGYTF
TGTGCTAGTGGTTTGCCCGGGACATTCTATGGCTACACCTTC
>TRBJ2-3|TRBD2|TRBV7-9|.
CASSSSGRDSTDTQYF
TGTGCCAGCAGCTCGAGCGGGAGGGATAGCACAGATACGCAGTATTTT
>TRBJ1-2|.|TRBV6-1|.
CAPDHRYTF
TGTGCCCCCGATCACCGCTACACCTTC
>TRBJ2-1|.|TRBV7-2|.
CASSLLRGLGNEQFF
TGTGCCAGCAGCTTATTACGGGGGCTAGGAAATGAGCAGTTCTTC
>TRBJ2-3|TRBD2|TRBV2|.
CASSASGEDTQYF
TGTGCCAGCAGTGCTAGCGGGGAAGATACGCAGTATTTT
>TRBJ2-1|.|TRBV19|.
CASSPYSGTLFDEQFF
TGTGCCAGTAGTCCCTATTCCGGGACACTTTTCGATGAGCAGTTCTTC
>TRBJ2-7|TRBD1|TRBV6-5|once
CASSYNRDRGAEQYF
TGTGCCAGCAGTTACAACCGGGACAGGGGTGCCGAGCAGTACTTC
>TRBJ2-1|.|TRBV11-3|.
CASSLGLASYNEQFF
TGTGCCAGCAGCTTAGGGCTAGCGTCCTACAATGAGCAGTTCTTC
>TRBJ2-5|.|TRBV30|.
CAWSVMETQYF
TGTGCCTGGAGTGTAATGGAGACCCAGTACTTC
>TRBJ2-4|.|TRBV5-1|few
CASSLGAGGTPGQNIQYF
TGCGCCAGCAGCTTGGGGGCAGGAGGAACTCCCGGGCAAAACATTCAGTACTTC
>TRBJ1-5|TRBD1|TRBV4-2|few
CASSAQGARQPQHF
TGTGCCAGCAGCGCCCAGGGGGCTCGGCAGCCCCAGCATTTT
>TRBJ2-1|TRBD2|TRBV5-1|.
CASSFPLAGRNEQFF
TGCGCCAGCAGCTTCCCACTAGCGGGGCGCAATGAGCAGTTCTTC
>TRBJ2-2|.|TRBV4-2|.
CASSQYRPNTGELFF
TGTGCCAGCAGCCAATACAGACCGAACACCGGGGAGCTGTTTTTT
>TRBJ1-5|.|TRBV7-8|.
CASSPFRVGGRNQPQHF
TGTGCCAGCAGCCCCTTCCGGGTGGGAGGACGAAATCAGCCCCAGCATTTT
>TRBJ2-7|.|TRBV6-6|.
CASASIRGIPTNEQYF
TGTGCCAGCGCCTCTATAAGGGGGATTCCCACCAACGAGCAGTACTTC